This entry describes one T cell receptor (beta chain). The antigen remains unidentified. This entry is derived from a study of Tregs in tolerant kidney transplant recipients. Study details: CD4+CD25+CD127- cells came from approximately three-day belatacept mixed lymphocyte reactions, some with approximately five-day graft donor restimulation. Recipient cells were told from donor cells by antibody staining.

Trimming cost V 0 bases and J 6 bases; bases outside gene matches: 5. Germline CDR1 and CDR2: SEHNR and FQNEAQ (reference sequence). The CDR3 runs to 16 residues. The data were produced by immunoSEQ multiplex PCR, yet TCRdb's version contains in-frame clones alone and is incomplete. The sample has around 31,000 clones; over 75% are singletons. Findings of the study overall: Expanding Tregs on activated donor B cells appeared to best identify donor-specific TCRbeta clones.

The sequence derives from a human donor in good health. The chain uses TRBV7-9 and TRBJ2-1; 10 positions match TRBD2. The sample consisted of Tregs from blood cultured with allogeneic cells. This CDR3 is CASSLALAGEANEQFF. The DNA for the CDR3 is TGTGCCAGCAGCTTAGCGCTAGCGGGAGAGGCCAATGAGCAGTTCTTC.